This TCR beta chain was sequenced during a study of T cell repertoires in cytomegalovirus infection. Study-level background: Both a matching HLA type and CMV infection were indicated by public TCR beta signatures. The study, taken as a whole, reports: In two of eight donors, the top clonotype was HLA-C-restricted CMV-specific. Accumulated public TCR beta family frequency recognized individuals carrying CMV together with the relevant HLA.

A single record per CDR3 protein comes from TCRdb applying MiXCR to the reads. The sample lists 250,000 to 300,000 distinct CDR3 sequences; approximately 15% were seen once. The junction had 4 bases not matched to a gene; V was cut back by 1 base and J by 2 bases. CDR1 is SQVTM and CDR2 is ANQGSEA in the germline V gene. There are 14 residues in the CDR3. To note about this clonotype: Its antigen is unknown.

The sample was PBMCs. This receptor was obtained from a human donor in good health (CMV status not recorded). Some clones in this sample may be carry-over from other donors' samples. The chain uses TRBV29-1 and TRBJ2-7, with TRBD1 matching 8 bases. CDR3 nucleotide sequence: TGCAGCGTTGAAGTTCTACAGGGGGCCTACGAGCAGTACTTC. It yields the protein CSVEVLQGAYEQYF.